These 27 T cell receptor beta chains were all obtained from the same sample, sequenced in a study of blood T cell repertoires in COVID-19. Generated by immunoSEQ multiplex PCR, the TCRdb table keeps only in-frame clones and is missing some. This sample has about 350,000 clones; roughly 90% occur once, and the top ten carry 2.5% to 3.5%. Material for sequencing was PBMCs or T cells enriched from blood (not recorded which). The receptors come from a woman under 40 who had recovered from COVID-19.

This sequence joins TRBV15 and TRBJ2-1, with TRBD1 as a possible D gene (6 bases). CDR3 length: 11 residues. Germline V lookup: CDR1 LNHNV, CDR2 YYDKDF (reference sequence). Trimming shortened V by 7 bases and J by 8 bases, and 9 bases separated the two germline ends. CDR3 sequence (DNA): TGTGCCACCACAGGGGCGGATGAGCAGTTCTTC. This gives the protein CATTGADEQFF.

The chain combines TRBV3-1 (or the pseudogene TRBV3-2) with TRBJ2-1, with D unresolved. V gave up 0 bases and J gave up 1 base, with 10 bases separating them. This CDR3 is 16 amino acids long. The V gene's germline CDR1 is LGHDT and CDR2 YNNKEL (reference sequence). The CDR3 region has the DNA TGTGCCAGCAGCCAAGATACGCGCCTTTCCTACAATGAGCAGTTCTTC. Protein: CASSQDTRLSYNEQFF.

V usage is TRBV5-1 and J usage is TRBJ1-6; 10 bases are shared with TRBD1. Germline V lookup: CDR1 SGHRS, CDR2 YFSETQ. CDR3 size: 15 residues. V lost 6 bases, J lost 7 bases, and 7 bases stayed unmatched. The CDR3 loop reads CASNPWGQGNSPLHF. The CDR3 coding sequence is TGCGCCAGCAACCCCTGGGGACAGGGGAATTCACCCCTCCACTTT.

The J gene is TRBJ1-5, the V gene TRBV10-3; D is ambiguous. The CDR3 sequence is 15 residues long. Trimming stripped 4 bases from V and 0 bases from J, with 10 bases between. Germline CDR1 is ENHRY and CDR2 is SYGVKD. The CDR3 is CAISGETASNQPQHF. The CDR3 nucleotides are TGTGCCATCAGTGGCGAGACTGCTAGCAATCAGCCCCAGCATTTT.

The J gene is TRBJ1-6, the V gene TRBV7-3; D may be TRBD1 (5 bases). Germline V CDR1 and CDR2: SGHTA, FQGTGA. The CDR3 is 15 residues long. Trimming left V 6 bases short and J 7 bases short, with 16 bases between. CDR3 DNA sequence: TGTGCCAGCAGGACGGACACCCATTGGAATTCACCCCTCCACTTT. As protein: CASRTDTHWNSPLHF.

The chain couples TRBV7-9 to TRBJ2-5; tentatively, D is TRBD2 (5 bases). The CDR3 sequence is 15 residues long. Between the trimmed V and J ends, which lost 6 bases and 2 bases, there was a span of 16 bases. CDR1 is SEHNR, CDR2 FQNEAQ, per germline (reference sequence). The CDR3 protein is CASRDGELSQETQYF. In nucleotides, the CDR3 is TGTGCCAGCAGGGACGGGGAATTATCTCAAGAGACCCAGTACTTC.

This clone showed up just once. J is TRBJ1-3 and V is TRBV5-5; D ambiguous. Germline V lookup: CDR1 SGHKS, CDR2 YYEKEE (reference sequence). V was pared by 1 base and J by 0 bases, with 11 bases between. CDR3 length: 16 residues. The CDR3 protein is CASSLSWLNSGNTIYF. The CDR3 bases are TGTGCCAGCAGCTTGTCCTGGCTGAACTCTGGAAACACCATATATTTT.

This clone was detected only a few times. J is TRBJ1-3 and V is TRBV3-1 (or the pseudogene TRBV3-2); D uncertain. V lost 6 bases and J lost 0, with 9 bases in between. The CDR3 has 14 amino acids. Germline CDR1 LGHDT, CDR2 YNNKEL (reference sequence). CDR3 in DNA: TGTGCCAGCAGTCCGGGTTACTCTGGAAACACCATATATTTT. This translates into CASSPGYSGNTIYF.

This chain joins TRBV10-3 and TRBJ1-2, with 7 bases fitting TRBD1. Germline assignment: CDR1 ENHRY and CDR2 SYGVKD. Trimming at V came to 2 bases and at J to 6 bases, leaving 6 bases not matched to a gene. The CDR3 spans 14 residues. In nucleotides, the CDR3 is TGTGCCATCAGTGAGCGGGACAGCAGGGATGGCTACACCTTC. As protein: CAISERDSRDGYTF.

DNA for the CDR3: TGTGCCAGCAGCCCAGCGGGGGGCGGTTACAATGAGCAGTTCTTC. Encoded protein: CASSPAGGGYNEQFF. V gene TRBV13 combines with J gene TRBJ2-1, with 9 bases lining up with TRBD2. Unmatched junction bases numbered 6, after V lost 5 bases and J lost 4 bases. Germline V gives CDR1 PRHDT, CDR2 FYEKMQ (reference sequence). CDR3 length equals 15 residues. Based on the CDR3 plus reference TRBV13 and TRBJ2-1, the full variable domain is AAGVIQSPRHLIKEKRETATLKCYPIPRHDTVYWYQQGPGQDPQFLISFYEKMQSDKGSIPDRFSAQQFSDYHSELNMSSLELGDSALYFCASSPAGGGYNEQFFGPGTRLTVL.

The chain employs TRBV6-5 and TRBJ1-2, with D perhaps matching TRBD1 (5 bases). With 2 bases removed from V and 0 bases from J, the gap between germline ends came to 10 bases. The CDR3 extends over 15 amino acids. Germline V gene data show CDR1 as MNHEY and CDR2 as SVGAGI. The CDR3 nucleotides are TGTGCCAGCAGTTACGCAGGGCCCCCTAACTATGGCTACACCTTC. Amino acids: CASSYAGPPNYGYTF.

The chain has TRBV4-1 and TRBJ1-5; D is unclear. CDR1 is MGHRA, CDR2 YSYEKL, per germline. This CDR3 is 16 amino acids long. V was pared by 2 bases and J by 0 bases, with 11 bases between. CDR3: CASSQKGGNSNQPQHF. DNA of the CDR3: TGCGCCAGCAGCCAAAAGGGAGGTAATAGCAATCAGCCCCAGCATTTT.

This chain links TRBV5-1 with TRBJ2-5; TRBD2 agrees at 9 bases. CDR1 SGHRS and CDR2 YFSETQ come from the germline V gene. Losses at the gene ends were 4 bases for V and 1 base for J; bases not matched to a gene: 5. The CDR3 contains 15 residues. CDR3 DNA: TGCGCCAGCAGCACTACTAGCGGGCTCCAAGAGACCCAGTACTTC. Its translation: CASSTTSGLQETQYF.

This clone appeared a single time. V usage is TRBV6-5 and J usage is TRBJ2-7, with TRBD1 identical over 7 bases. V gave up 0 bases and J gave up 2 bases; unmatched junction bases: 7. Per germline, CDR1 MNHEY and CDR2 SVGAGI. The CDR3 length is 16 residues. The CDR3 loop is CASSYSGGLGAYEQYF. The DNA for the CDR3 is TGTGCCAGCAGTTACTCAGGGGGCTTAGGGGCCTACGAGCAGTACTTC.

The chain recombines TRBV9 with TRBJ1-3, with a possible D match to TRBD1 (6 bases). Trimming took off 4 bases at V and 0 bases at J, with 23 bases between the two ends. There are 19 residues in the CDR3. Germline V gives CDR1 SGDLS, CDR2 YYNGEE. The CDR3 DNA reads TGTGCCAGCAGCCTAACGACAGGCGCTCCGGTCATCTCTGGAAACACCATATATTTT. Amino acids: CASSLTTGAPVISGNTIYF.

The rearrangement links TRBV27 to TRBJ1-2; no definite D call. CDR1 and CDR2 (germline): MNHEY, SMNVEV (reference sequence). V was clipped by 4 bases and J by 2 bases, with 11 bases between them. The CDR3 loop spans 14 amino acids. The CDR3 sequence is CASSYRPGNYGYTF. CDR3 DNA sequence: TGTGCCAGCAGTTACCGACCGGGGAACTATGGCTACACCTTC.

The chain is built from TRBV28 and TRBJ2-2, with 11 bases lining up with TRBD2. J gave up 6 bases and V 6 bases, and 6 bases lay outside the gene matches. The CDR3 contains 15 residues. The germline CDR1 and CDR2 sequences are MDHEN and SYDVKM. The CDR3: CASSPSGGRSGELFF. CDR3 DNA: TGTGCCAGCAGCCCTAGCGGGGGGAGGTCCGGGGAGCTGTTTTTT. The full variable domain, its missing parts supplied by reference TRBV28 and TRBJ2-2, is DVKVTQSSRYLVKRTGEKVFLECVQDMDHENMFWYRQDPGLGLRLIYFSYDVKMKEKGDIPEGYSVSREKKERFSLILESASTNQTSMYLCASSPSGGRSGELFFGEGSRLTVL.

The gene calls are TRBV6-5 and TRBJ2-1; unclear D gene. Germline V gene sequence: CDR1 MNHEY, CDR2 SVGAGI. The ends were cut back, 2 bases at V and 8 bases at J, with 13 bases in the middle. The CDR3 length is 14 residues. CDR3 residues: CASSYRDQTDEQFF. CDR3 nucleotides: TGTGCCAGCAGTTACCGAGACCAGACTGATGAGCAGTTCTTC.

For the CDR3, the DNA is TGTGCCAGCAGTTTCCTTCGACAGGGGACCAACTATGGCTACACCTTC. It is translated as CASSFLRQGTNYGYTF. V and J are TRBV27 and TRBJ1-2; 8 bases match TRBD1. CDR1 and CDR2 from the germline V gene are MNHEY and SMNVEV (reference sequence). The CDR3 consists of 16 residues. Trimming cost V 3 bases and J 2 bases; bases outside gene matches: 8.

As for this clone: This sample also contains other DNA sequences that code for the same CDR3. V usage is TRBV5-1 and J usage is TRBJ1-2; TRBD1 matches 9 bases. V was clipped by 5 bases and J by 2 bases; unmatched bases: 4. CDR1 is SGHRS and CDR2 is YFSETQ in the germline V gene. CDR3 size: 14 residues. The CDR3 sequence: CASRPGQGNYGYTF. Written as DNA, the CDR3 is TGCGCCAGCAGACCGGGACAGGGAAACTATGGCTACACCTTC.

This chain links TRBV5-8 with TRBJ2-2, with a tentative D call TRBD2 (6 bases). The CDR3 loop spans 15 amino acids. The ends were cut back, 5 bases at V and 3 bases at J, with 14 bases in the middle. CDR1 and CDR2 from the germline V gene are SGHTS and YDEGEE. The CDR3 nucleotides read TGTGCCAGCAGTTACCGGGACTCTTACACCGGGGAGCTGTTTTTT. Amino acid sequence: CASSYRDSYTGELFF.

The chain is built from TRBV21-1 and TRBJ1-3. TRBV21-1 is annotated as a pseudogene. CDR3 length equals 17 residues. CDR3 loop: CASSPFDVPSWGNTIYF. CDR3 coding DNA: TGTGCCAGCAGCCCCTTTGATGTACCGAGTTGGGGAAACACCATATATTTT.

CDR3 sequence reads: CASSLVTGEGSEKLFF. CDR3 bases: TGCGCCAGCAGCTTGGTTACCGGGGAGGGCAGTGAAAAACTGTTTTTT. V usage is TRBV5-1 and J usage is TRBJ1-4; D ambiguous. Trimming removed 0 bases from V and 7 bases from J, with 16 bases in between. The CDR3 totals 16 residues. CDR1 and CDR2 from the germline V gene are SGHRS and YFSETQ. Complete variable domain (other parts from reference TRBV5-1 and TRBJ1-4): KAGVTQTPRYLIKTRGQQVTLSCSPISGHRSVSWYQQTPGQGLQFLFEYFSETQRNKGNFPGRFSGRQFSNSRSEMNVSTLELGDSALYLCASSLVTGEGSEKLFFGSGTQLSVL.

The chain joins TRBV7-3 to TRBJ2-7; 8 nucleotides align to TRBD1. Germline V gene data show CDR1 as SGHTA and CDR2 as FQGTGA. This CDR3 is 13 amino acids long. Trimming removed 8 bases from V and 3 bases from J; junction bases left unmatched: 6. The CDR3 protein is CASATTGGYEQYF. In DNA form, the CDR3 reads TGTGCCAGCGCAACCACAGGGGGCTACGAGCAGTACTTC.

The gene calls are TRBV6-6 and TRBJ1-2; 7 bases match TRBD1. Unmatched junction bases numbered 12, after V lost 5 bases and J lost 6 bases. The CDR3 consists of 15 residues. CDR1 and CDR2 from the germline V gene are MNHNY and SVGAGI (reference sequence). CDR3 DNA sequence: TGTGCCAGCAGTCACCCGACAGGGATAGTGGATGGCTACACCTTC. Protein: CASSHPTGIVDGYTF.

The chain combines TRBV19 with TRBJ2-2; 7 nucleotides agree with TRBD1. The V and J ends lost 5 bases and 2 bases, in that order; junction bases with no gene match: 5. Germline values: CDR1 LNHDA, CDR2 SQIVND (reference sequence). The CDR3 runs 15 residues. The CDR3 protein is CASSVGQVNTGELFF. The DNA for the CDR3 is TGTGCCAGTAGTGTCGGACAGGTCAACACCGGGGAGCTGTTTTTT. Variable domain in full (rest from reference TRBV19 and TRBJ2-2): DGGITQSPKYLFRKEGQNVTLSCEQNLNHDAMYWYRQDPGQGLRLIYYSQIVNDFQKGDIAEGYSVSREKKESFPLTVTSAQKNPTAFYLCASSVGQVNTGELFFGEGSRLTVL.

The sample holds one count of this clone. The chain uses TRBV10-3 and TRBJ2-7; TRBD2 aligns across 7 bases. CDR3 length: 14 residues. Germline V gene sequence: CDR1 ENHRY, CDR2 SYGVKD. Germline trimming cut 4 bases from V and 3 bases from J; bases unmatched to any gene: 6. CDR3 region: CAISGGGDLYEQYF. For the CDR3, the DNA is TGTGCCATCAGTGGGGGAGGGGACCTCTACGAGCAGTACTTC.